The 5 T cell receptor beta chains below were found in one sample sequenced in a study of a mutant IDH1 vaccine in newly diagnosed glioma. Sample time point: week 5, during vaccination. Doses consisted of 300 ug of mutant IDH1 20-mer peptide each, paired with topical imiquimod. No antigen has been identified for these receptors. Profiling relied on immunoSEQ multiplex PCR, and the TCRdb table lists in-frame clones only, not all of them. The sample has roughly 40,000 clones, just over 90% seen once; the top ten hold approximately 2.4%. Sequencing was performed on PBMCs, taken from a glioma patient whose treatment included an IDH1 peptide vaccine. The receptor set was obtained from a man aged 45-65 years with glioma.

The DNA for the CDR3 is TGTGCCAGCAGTTTTGATAGGACAGGGGGCGAAACTGAAGCTTTCTTT. It encodes CASSFDRTGGETEAFF. The V call is TRBV28, the J call TRBJ1-1; 11 nucleotides line up with TRBD1. The CDR3 has 16 amino acids. Unmatched junction bases numbered 8, after V lost 3 bases and J lost 5 bases. Looked up from germline, CDR1 is MDHEN and CDR2 is SYDVKM.

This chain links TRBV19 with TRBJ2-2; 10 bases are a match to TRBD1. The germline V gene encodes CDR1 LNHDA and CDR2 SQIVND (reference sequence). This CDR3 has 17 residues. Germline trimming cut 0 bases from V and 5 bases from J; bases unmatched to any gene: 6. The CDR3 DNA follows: TGTGCCAGTAGTATAGAGCCGGGACAGGGGTCTACCGGGGAGCTGTTTTTT. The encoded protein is CASSIEPGQGSTGELFF.

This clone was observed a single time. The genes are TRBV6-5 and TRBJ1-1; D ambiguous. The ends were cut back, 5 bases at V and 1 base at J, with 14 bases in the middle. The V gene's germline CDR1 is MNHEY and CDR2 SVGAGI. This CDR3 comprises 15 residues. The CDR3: CASSHVMDPNTEAFF. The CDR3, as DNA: TGTGCCAGCAGTCATGTGATGGACCCGAACACTGAAGCTTTCTTT.

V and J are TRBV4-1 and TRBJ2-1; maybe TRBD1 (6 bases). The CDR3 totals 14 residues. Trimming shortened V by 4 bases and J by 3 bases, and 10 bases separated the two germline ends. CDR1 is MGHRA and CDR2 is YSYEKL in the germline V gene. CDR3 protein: CASSPRTVYNEQFF. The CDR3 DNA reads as TGCGCCAGCAGCCCAAGGACAGTCTACAATGAGCAGTTCTTC.

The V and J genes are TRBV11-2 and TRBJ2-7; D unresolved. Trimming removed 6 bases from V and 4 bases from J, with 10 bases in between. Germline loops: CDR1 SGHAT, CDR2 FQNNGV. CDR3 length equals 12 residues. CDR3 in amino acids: CASRIATYEQYF. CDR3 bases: TGTGCCAGCAGAATAGCTACGTACGAGCAGTACTTC.